This note documents a single T cell receptor (beta chain) sequence. The target antigen is unknown. The data derive from a study of cytotoxic CD8 clonotypes in ibrutinib-treated CLL. Overall study: Specimens for response were gathered following a median around a year of therapy, spanning 6 to 36.

The CDR3 spans 19 residues. From germline, CDR1 is SGHRS and CDR2 YFSETQ. The ends were cut back, 4 bases at V and 1 base at J, with 24 bases in the middle. Only in-frame clones appear in the TCRdb table, and some are missing; sequencing was by immunoSEQ multiplex PCR. The sample lists about 160,000 clones, more than 75% occurring once. General study findings and limits: Clonality went up at ibrutinib response and then declined back toward baseline at progression.

V usage is TRBV5-1 and J usage is TRBJ2-1; tentatively, D is TRBD1 (6 bases). This specimen consisted of PBMCs, obtained after 12 months of ibrutinib treatment. The TCR comes from a human donor with chronic lymphocytic leukemia. The CDR3 sequence: CASSVTGLPVVASYNEQFF. The CDR3, as DNA: TGCGCCAGCAGCGTGACAGGTTTACCAGTCGTAGCGTCCTACAATGAGCAGTTCTTC. Using reference TRBV5-1 and TRBJ2-1 for the parts outside the CDR3, the full variable domain is KAGVTQTPRYLIKTRGQQVTLSCSPISGHRSVSWYQQTPGQGLQFLFEYFSETQRNKGNFPGRFSGRQFSNSRSEMNVSTLELGDSALYLCASSVTGLPVVASYNEQFFGPGTRLTVL.